The 31 T cell receptor beta chains presented below share a single source sample, sequenced in a study of early T cells in non-severe SARS-CoV-2 infection. In TCRdb, the 5' RACE reads were re-called with MiXCR into one record per CDR3 protein. The data hold about 20,000 distinct CDR3 sequences, with under 5% observed a single time. What was sequenced was whole blood. These receptors were taken from an adult who was a healthcare worker with PCR-confirmed SARS-CoV-2 infection or an uninfected control (not recorded which).

This clonotype came up many times. This sequence joins TRBV11-2 and TRBJ1-2, with 11 bases aligning to TRBD1. V lost 5 bases, J lost 4 bases, and 6 bases stayed unmatched. This CDR3 is built from 15 residues. Looked up from germline, CDR1 is SGHAT and CDR2 is FQNNGV. The CDR3 region is CASSLGQGAPYGYTF. The CDR3 nucleotides read TGTGCCAGCAGCCTAGGACAGGGGGCTCCCTATGGCTACACCTTC.

This clonotype appeared a few times. This chain joins TRBV6-6 and TRBJ2-1; TRBD1 matches at 7 bases. The CDR3 is 16 residues long. Trimming cost V 9 bases and J 0 bases; bases outside gene matches: 11. The germline CDR1 and CDR2 sequences are MNHNY and SVGAGI (reference sequence). The CDR3 loop reads CASRDSELYSYNEQFF. The CDR3 nucleotides read TGTGCCAGTCGGGACAGCGAACTCTACTCCTACAATGAGCAGTTCTTC.

The rearrangement links TRBV2 to TRBJ2-2, with 10 bases identical to TRBD1. The CDR3 runs to 15 residues. V lost 8 bases to trimming and J lost 5 bases; unmatched junction nucleotides: 8. Germline CDR1 is SNHLY and CDR2 is FYNNEI. CDR3: CASRGQGRRTGELFF. The CDR3 DNA reads TGTGCCAGCCGGGGACAGGGGAGGCGGACCGGGGAGCTGTTTTTT.

The sample holds many counts of this clonotype. The genes are TRBV6-5 and TRBJ2-2; possibly TRBD1 for D (6 bases). CDR3 length: 16 amino acids. In germline, CDR1 is MNHEY, CDR2 SVGAGI. Deletions cut 2 bases from V and 1 base from J, with 11 bases between. The CDR3 DNA is TGTGCCAGCAGTTACAGGGACATAAGGAACACCGGGGAGCTGTTTTTT. Translated: CASSYRDIRNTGELFF.

There are many counts of this clonotype. V and J are TRBV6-2 or TRBV6-3 and TRBJ2-3; D possibly corresponds to TRBD2 (5 bases). The germline gives CDR1 MNHEY, CDR2 SVGEGT. The CDR3 loop spans 17 amino acids. The V end lost 6 bases, the J end lost 2 bases, and 21 bases lay between the germline ends. DNA for the CDR3: TGTGCCAGCAGCCCTTCTCCGGCCGAGGGATACACAGATACGCAGTATTTT. It encodes CASSPSPAEGYTDTQYF.

This clonotype has ten or more counts. CDR3 nucleotide sequence: TGCGCCAGCAGCCCGGGACAGGCGAGCAATCAGCCCCAGCATTTT. Amino acids: CASSPGQASNQPQHF. The chain uses TRBV4-1 and TRBJ1-5, with 8 bases that match TRBD1. The V gene end was trimmed by 4 bases and the J gene end by 1 base; junction bases not matched to a gene: 3. CDR3 size: 15 residues. The germline CDR1 and CDR2 sequences are MGHRA and YSYEKL.

Within the sample, this clonotype is medium-sized. A read error may account for a junction end that differs from germline. The chain is built from TRBV6-5 and TRBJ2-1, with D possibly TRBD1 on 5 matching bases. The CDR3 runs to 13 residues. Per the germline V gene, CDR1 is MNHEY and CDR2 is SVGAGI. The CDR3 reads CASRPHQGGEHFF. As DNA, the CDR3 is TGTGCCAGCAGACCCCACCAGGGTGGTGAGCACTTCTTC.

The table lists this clonotype with many counts. V is TRBV18 and J is TRBJ2-3, with unresolved D. V shed 5 bases and J shed 2 bases, with 5 bases lying between them. Germline V gives CDR1 KGHSH, CDR2 LQKENI. This CDR3 spans 12 amino acids. CDR3 bases: TGTGCCAGCTCAGTGGTCACAGATACGCAGTATTTT. This encodes CASSVVTDTQYF.

This clonotype was observed at least ten times. At one end, the junction sequence differs from germline, possibly due to a read error. This chain joins TRBV7-7 and TRBJ2-3; 12 positions match TRBD1. Germline CDR1 reads SSHAT; CDR2 reads FNYEAQ (reference sequence). The CDR3 consists of 17 residues. The CDR3 reads CASSPGKGQGARDTQYF. Written as DNA, the CDR3 is TGTGCTAGCAGCCCTGGAAAGGGACAGGGGGCAAGGGATACGCAGTATTTT.

In this sample, this clonotype turned up many times. In DNA, the CDR3 is TGCAGTGCTCCCGTAGGGGCCGGAGCTTTCTTT. Encoded protein: CSAPVGAGAFF. The chain is built from TRBV20-1 and TRBJ1-1, with a tentative D call TRBD1 (5 bases). The CDR3 spans 11 residues. In germline, CDR1 is DFQATT, CDR2 SNEGSKA (reference sequence). The V end lost 5 bases, the J end lost 10 bases, and 14 bases lay between the germline ends.

This clonotype was picked up many times. The chain combines TRBV6-1 with TRBJ1-1; D not certain. The germline V gene has CDR1 MNHNS and CDR2 SASEGT. The CDR3 is made up of 15 amino acids. V gave up 4 bases and J gave up 5 bases, with 17 bases separating them. CDR3 sequence: CASSVGEGFRTEAFF. CDR3 sequence (DNA): TGTGCCAGCAGTGTCGGGGAGGGATTTAGGACTGAAGCTTTCTTT.

This clonotype was counted ten times or more. The V call is TRBV30, the J call TRBJ1-5, with D unresolved. The V end lost 3 bases, the J end lost 2 bases, and 17 bases lay between the germline ends. Germline values: CDR1 GTSNPN, CDR2 SVGIG (reference sequence). The CDR3 runs to 16 residues. Here the CDR3 DNA reads TGTGCCTGGAGCGGCCACCTCCGGGGAGGCAATCAGCCCCAGCATTTT. The encoded protein is CAWSGHLRGGNQPQHF. Based on the CDR3 plus reference TRBV30 and TRBJ1-5, the full variable domain is SQTIHQWPATLVQPVGSPLSLECTVEGTSNPNLYWYRQAAGRGLQLLFYSVGIGQISSEVPQNLSASRPQDRQFILSSKKLLLSDSGFYLCAWSGHLRGGNQPQHFGDGTRLSIL.

This clonotype was recorded once. Just one base apart from a much larger clone, this may be a read error. The chain's CDR3 is CASSSEATVQYF. The CDR3 DNA reads as TGTGCCAGCAGTTCTGAAGCCACGGTTCAGTACTTC. This chain uses TRBV6-2 or TRBV6-3 with TRBJ2-4; D not certain. The V end lost 4 bases, the J end lost 11 bases, and 12 bases lay between the germline ends. Germline CDR1 MNHEY, CDR2 SVGEGT. This CDR3 has 12 residues.

This clonotype showed up many times. The rearrangement joins TRBV11-2 to TRBJ1-1, with 7 bases identical to TRBD1. The V gene's germline CDR1 is SGHAT and CDR2 FQNNGV. J lost 5 bases, V lost 0 bases, and 3 bases had no gene match. This CDR3 has 14 amino acids. This CDR3 is CASSLEGRGTEAFF. The DNA for the CDR3 is TGTGCCAGCAGCTTAGAAGGCAGGGGGACTGAAGCTTTCTTT.

Ten or more counts support this clonotype. The genes are TRBV10-2 and TRBJ1-1; TRBD1 might be the D (6 bases). With 5 bases removed from V and 0 bases from J, the gap between germline ends came to 16 bases. CDR1 is WSHSY and CDR2 is SAAADI in the germline V gene. This CDR3 has 16 residues. The CDR3 region has the DNA TGCGCCAGCAGTCCGACAGGTCAAATTGTGAACACTGAAGCTTTCTTT. It is translated as CASSPTGQIVNTEAFF.

There are many counts of this clonotype. The chain employs TRBV4-2 and TRBJ1-5, with D maybe TRBD1 (5 bases). V was pared by 0 bases and J by 6 bases, with 21 bases between. The CDR3 covers 18 residues. CDR1 and CDR2 from the germline V gene are LGHNA and YNFKEQ. CDR3 DNA sequence: TGTGCCAGCAGCCAAGATGCTGGGGACGCAGTAACGGGTCAGCCCCAGCATTTT. It is translated as CASSQDAGDAVTGQPQHF.

This clonotype was seen at least ten times. The chain joins TRBV5-1 to TRBJ2-2; 8 bases are a match to TRBD1. V lost 6 bases to trimming and J lost 0 bases; unmatched junction nucleotides: 4. There are 15 residues in the CDR3. Germline V lookup: CDR1 SGHRS, CDR2 YFSETQ. The CDR3 DNA is TGCGCCAGCACCCGACAGGGGACGAACACCGGGGAGCTGTTTTTT. The encoded protein is CASTRQGTNTGELFF.

This clonotype was seen at least ten times. The V gene is TRBV11-3, the J gene TRBJ2-7; 7 bases fit TRBD1. CDR1 and CDR2 from the germline V gene are SGHNT and YENEEA. The CDR3 consists of 16 residues. The J segment lost 1 base and the V segment lost 2 bases, leaving 8 bases of the junction unmatched. In DNA, the CDR3 is TGTGCCAGCAGCTTACCGTACAGGGGCACGTCCTACGAGCAGTACTTC. This gives the protein CASSLPYRGTSYEQYF.

In this sample, this clonotype turned up a few times. The chain recombines TRBV30 with TRBJ1-1; D not resolved. The germline V gene encodes CDR1 GTSNPN and CDR2 SVGIG (reference sequence). Trimming removed 5 bases at V and 2 bases at J, with 6 bases between. CDR3 size: 11 residues. The CDR3 DNA sequence: TGTGCCTGGGGACCCAACACTGAAGCTTTCTTT. Its translation is CAWGPNTEAFF.

This clonotype was detected many times. V usage is TRBV6-1 and J usage is TRBJ1-2; D gene ambiguous. There are 14 residues in the CDR3. Germline loops: CDR1 MNHNS, CDR2 SASEGT. Between the trimmed V and J ends, which lost 10 bases and 2 bases, there was a span of 17 bases. The CDR3 nucleotides are TGTGCCACCACCCAAACACAGAGAAACTATGGCTACACCTTC. This sequence encodes CATTQTQRNYGYTF.

This clonotype was recorded at least ten times. The genes are TRBV6-5 and TRBJ2-3, with TRBD2 identical over 7 bases. Germline V gives CDR1 MNHEY, CDR2 SVGAGI. V shed 0 bases, J shed 2 bases, and the junction held 5 bases outside the gene matches. This CDR3 has 16 residues. The CDR3 here is CASSYSVGGVTDTQYF. The CDR3 coding sequence is TGTGCCAGCAGTTACTCGGTGGGGGGGGTCACAGATACGCAGTATTTT.

This clonotype was seen at least ten times. In DNA, the CDR3 is TGTGCCAGCAGCTTAAGGGGGTTGGCGACCCAGTACTTC. Translated: CASSLRGLATQYF. V and J are TRBV7-2 and TRBJ2-5; D may be TRBD1 (6 bases). Germline V lookup: CDR1 SGHTA, CDR2 FQGNSA. The ends were cut back, 2 bases at V and 7 bases at J, with 11 bases in the middle. The CDR3 has 13 residues.

The rearrangement uses TRBV18 and TRBJ1-6; 7 bases match TRBD1. There are 14 residues in the CDR3. V shed 6 bases and J 6 bases; nucleotides not matched to a gene: 5. Germline loops: CDR1 KGHSH, CDR2 LQKENI. The chain's CDR3 is CASSSDRVNSPLHF. The DNA of the CDR3 is TGTGCCAGCTCGTCAGACAGGGTTAATTCACCCCTCCACTTT.

In this sample, this clonotype turned up a few times. The V and J genes are TRBV3-1 and TRBJ2-7; D may match TRBD1 or TRBD2 (5 bases each). This CDR3 has 17 residues. V lost 6 bases and J lost 2, with 23 bases in between. Germline-derived CDR1 and CDR2 are LGHDT and YNNKEL (reference sequence). The CDR3 sequence is CASRGTGETSTTYEQYF. CDR3 DNA sequence: TGTGCCAGCAGGGGGACCGGGGAGACCTCTACGACCTACGAGCAGTACTTC.

This clonotype was found many times. J is TRBJ1-1 and V is TRBV20-1; D is possibly TRBD1 (6 bases). The V gene lost 6 bases and the J gene lost 3 bases, with 14 bases spanning the gap. CDR1 is DFQATT, CDR2 SNEGSKA, per germline (reference sequence). The CDR3 runs to 13 residues. CDR3 in DNA: TGCAGTGCCAGGACAGAGGTTGACACTGAAGCTTTCTTT. It yields the protein CSARTEVDTEAFF.

In this sample, this clonotype turned up many times. V is TRBV7-2 and J is TRBJ2-3, with TRBD2 identical over 10 bases. Germline assignment: CDR1 SGHTA and CDR2 FQGNSA. The CDR3 is 17 residues long. The trim removed 4 bases at V and 5 bases at J, leaving 12 bases unmatched. In nucleotides, the CDR3 is TGTGCCAGCAGCTCAGGGGCTAGCGGGGGCCGAGGAGATACGCAGTATTTT. This sequence encodes CASSSGASGGRGDTQYF. The full variable domain, rest sourced from reference TRBV7-2 and TRBJ2-3, is GAGVSQSPSNKVTEKGKDVELRCDPISGHTALYWYRQSLGQGLEFLIYFQGNSAPDKSGLPSDRFSAERTGGSVSTLTIQRTQQEDSAVYLCASSSGASGGRGDTQYFGPGTRLTVL.

This chain links TRBV10-1 with TRBJ2-7; D remains ambiguous. The CDR3 totals 14 residues. Germline CDR1 is WNHNN and CDR2 is SYGVQD (reference sequence). The V end was cut by 0 bases, the J end by 12 bases, with 18 bases between. This CDR3 is CASSESVEVQKAYF. The CDR3 DNA is TGCGCCAGCAGTGAGTCGGTAGAGGTGCAAAAGGCGTACTTC.

This clonotype has at least ten counts. The J gene is TRBJ1-6, the V gene TRBV7-8; D is unresolved. Trimming removed 5 bases at V and 15 bases at J, with 20 bases between. Germline V gene sequence: CDR1 SGHVS, CDR2 FQNEAQ. The CDR3 spans 14 residues. Here the CDR3 reads CASSRGGSGEHLHF. CDR3 nucleotide sequence: TGTGCCAGCAGCCGCGGTGGCAGCGGGGAACACCTCCACTTT. The full variable domain, in which reference TRBV7-8 and TRBJ1-6 provide the parts outside the CDR3, is GAGVSQSPRYKVAKRGQDVALRCDPISGHVSLFWYQQALGQGPEFLTYFQNEAQLDKSGLPSDRFFAERPEGSVSTLKIQRTQQEDSAVYLCASSRGGSGEHLHFGNGTRLTVT.

This sequence joins TRBV4-2 and TRBJ1-1; no clear D gene. The CDR3 has 14 residues. CDR1 is LGHNA and CDR2 is YNFKEQ in the germline V gene. Deletions cut 2 bases from V and 5 bases from J, with 12 bases between. The CDR3 sequence: CASSQHFPGTEAFF. For the CDR3, the DNA is TGTGCCAGCAGCCAACATTTCCCGGGGACTGAAGCTTTCTTT.

The chain combines TRBV5-1 with TRBJ1-2; D is unclear. The CDR3 covers 16 residues. Germline CDR1 SGHRS, CDR2 YFSETQ. The V gene lost 3 bases and the J gene lost 5 bases, with 20 bases spanning the gap. The CDR3 reads CASSSAPDKASYGYTF. As DNA, the CDR3 is TGCGCCAGCAGCTCGGCCCCCGACAAAGCGTCATATGGCTACACCTTC.

A few counts support this clonotype. The chain is built from TRBV7-9 and TRBJ2-7; 9 nucleotides line up with TRBD2. Germline V gives CDR1 SEHNR, CDR2 FQNEAQ (reference sequence). The CDR3 is 12 amino acids. V gave up 5 bases and J gave up 6 bases; unmatched junction bases: 2. CDR3 loop: CASSKLAGEQYF. The CDR3 region has the DNA TGTGCCAGCAGCAAACTAGCGGGCGAGCAGTACTTC.